This T cell receptor beta chain was obtained from a study of T cell repertoires in ileal Crohn's disease. Overall study: Surgery for a complication: stricturing in 61%, penetrating in about 40%. About half received postoperative treatment, under 14 with thiopurines and around 17 anti-TNF. Regarding the study as a whole: Clonality above 26.8% at surgery always came with endoscopic recurrence. Compared with non-smokers, active smokers at surgery showed more clonal expansions.

This clone came up once. Its specificity is not known. Profiling relied on immunoSEQ multiplex PCR, and the TCRdb table lists in-frame clones only, not all of them. The sample shows a few thousand clones, roughly four fifths of them seen only once. The CDR3 runs 15 residues. Germline CDR1 is MNHEY and CDR2 is SVGAGI. V was clipped by 5 bases and J by 5 bases; unmatched bases: 9. V is TRBV6-5 and J is TRBJ2-5; TRBD2 matches 9 bases. The sample was ileal tissue. This TCR came from an adult with Crohn's disease. This CDR3 reads CASSISGGGGETQYF. CDR3 coding DNA: TGTGCCAGCAGTATTAGCGGGGGCGGCGGGGAGACCCAGTACTTC.